This T cell receptor (beta chain) emerged from a study of blood T cell repertoires in COVID-19. Study at large: Acute-phase and convalescent COVID-19 samples originated in the United States, Italy and Spain.

The CDR3 consists of 16 residues. Germline CDR1 reads MNHNY; CDR2 reads SVGAGI (reference sequence). V was shortened by 6 bases and J by 8 bases, with 25 bases between the two germline ends. Using immunoSEQ multiplex PCR, the repertoire was profiled, and TCRdb retains in-frame clones only, with some absent. Of a few hundred thousand clones listed, about 92% are singletons. Two consecutive negative NP/OP PCR tests, clearance, or resolved symptoms defined Cohort 3 recovery. The rearrangement links TRBV6-6 to TRBJ1-2, with D maybe TRBD1 (6 bases). Sequenced input: PBMCs or T cells enriched from blood (not recorded which). This receptor was taken from a man aged 18 to 29 who had recovered from COVID-19. CDR3 DNA sequence: TGTGCCAGCAGGAATCCCGGGACATCAATGGCGCGGGGCTACACCTTC. Translation gives CASRNPGTSMARGYTF.